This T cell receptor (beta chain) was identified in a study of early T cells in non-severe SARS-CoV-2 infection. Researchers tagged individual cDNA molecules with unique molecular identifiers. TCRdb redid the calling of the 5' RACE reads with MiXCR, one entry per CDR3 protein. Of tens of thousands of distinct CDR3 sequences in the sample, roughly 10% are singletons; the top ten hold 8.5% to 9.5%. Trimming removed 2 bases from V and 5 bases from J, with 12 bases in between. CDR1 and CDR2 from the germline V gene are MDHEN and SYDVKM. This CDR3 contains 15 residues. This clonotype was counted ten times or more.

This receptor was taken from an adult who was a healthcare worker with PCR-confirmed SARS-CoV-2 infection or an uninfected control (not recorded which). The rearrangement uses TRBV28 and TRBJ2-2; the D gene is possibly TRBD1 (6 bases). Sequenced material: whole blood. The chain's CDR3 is CASSLPRTVTGELFF. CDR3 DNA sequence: TGTGCCAGCAGTTTACCCCGGACAGTAACCGGGGAGCTGTTTTTT. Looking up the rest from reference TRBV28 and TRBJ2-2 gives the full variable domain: DVKVTQSSRYLVKRTGEKVFLECVQDMDHENMFWYRQDPGLGLRLIYFSYDVKMKEKGDIPEGYSVSREKKERFSLILESASTNQTSMYLCASSLPRTVTGELFFGEGSRLTVL.